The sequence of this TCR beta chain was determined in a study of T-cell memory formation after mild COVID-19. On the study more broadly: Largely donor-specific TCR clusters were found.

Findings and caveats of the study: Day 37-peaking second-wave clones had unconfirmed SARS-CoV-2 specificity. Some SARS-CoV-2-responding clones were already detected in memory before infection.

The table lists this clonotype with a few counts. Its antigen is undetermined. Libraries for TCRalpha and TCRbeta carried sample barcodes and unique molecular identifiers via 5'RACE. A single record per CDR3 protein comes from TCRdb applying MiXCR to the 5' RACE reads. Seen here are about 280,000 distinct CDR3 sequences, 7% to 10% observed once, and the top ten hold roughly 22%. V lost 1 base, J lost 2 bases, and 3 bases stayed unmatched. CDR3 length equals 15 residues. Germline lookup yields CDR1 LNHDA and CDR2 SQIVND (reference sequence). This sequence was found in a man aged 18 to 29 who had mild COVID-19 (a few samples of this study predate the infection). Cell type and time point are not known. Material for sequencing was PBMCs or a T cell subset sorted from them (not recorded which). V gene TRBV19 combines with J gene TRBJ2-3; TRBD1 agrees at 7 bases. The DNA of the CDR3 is TGTGCCAGTAGTATAGTCGAGGGGGCCACAGATACGCAGTATTTT. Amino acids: CASSIVEGATDTQYF. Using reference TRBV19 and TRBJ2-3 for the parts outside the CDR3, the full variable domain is DGGITQSPKYLFRKEGQNVTLSCEQNLNHDAMYWYRQDPGQGLRLIYYSQIVNDFQKGDIAEGYSVSREKKESFPLTVTSAQKNPTAFYLCASSIVEGATDTQYFGPGTRLTVL.